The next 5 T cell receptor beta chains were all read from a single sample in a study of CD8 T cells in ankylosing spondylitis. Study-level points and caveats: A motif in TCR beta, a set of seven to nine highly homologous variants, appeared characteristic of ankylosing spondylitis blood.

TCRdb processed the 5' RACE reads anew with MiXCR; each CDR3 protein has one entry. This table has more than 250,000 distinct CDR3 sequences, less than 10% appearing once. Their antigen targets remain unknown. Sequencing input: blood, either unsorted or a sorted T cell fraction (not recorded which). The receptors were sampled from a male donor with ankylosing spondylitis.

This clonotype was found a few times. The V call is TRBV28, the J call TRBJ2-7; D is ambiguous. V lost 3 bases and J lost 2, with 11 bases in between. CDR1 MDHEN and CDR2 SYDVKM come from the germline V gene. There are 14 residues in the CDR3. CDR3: CASSLFRAPYEQYF. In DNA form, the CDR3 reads TGTGCCAGCAGTTTGTTCCGGGCACCCTACGAGCAGTACTTC.

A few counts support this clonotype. The CDR3 region has the DNA TGCGCCAGCAGCACGGACAGGACCTCACCCCTCCACTTT. Encoded protein: CASSTDRTSPLHF. The chain is built from TRBV5-1 and TRBJ1-6, with 7 bases lining up with TRBD1. The CDR3 is 13 amino acids. J was trimmed by 10 bases and V by 4 bases; bases with no gene match: 5. The V gene's germline CDR1 is SGHRS and CDR2 YFSETQ.

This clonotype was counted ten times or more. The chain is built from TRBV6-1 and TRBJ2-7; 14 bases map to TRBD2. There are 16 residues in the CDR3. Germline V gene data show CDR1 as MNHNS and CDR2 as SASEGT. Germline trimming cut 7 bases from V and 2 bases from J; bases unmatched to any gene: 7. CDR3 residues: CASTRLAGGGAYEQYF. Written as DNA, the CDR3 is TGTGCCAGCACTAGACTAGCGGGAGGGGGGGCCTACGAGCAGTACTTC.

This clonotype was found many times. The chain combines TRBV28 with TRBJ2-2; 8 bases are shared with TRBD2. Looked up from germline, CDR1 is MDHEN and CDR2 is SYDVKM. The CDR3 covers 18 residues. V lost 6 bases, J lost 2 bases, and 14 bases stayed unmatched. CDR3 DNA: TGTGCCAGCAGCCTTGTGGCGGGAGGACCCCAAAACACCGGGGAGCTGTTTTTT. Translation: CASSLVAGGPQNTGELFF. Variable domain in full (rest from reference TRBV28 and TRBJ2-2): DVKVTQSSRYLVKRTGEKVFLECVQDMDHENMFWYRQDPGLGLRLIYFSYDVKMKEKGDIPEGYSVSREKKERFSLILESASTNQTSMYLCASSLVAGGPQNTGELFFGEGSRLTVL.

The CDR3 DNA sequence: TGTGCCAGCAGCTCGACAGGGGGCAGAGAAAAACTGTTTTTT. This encodes CASSSTGGREKLFF. The chain combines TRBV7-9 with TRBJ1-4; 10 bases agree with TRBD1. The CDR3 totals 14 residues. With V trimmed by 4 bases and J by 8 bases, 4 bases remained unmatched. Germline assignment: CDR1 SEHNR and CDR2 FQNEAQ (reference sequence).